Detailed here is one T cell receptor beta chain. Its antigen is unknown. Trimming cost V 5 bases and J 7 bases; bases outside gene matches: 10. The CDR3 has 14 amino acids. The germline CDR1 and CDR2 sequences are SGHTA and FQGNSA. Indicated time point: pre-sensitization, week 0. Specified treatment: therapeutic diphenylcyclopropenone sensitization with weekly scalp DPC. Blood collection happened ahead of applying each patch test. Unique molecular identifiers were attached to individual cDNA molecules during library preparation. TCRdb re-called the RACE reads with MiXCR, one entry per CDR3 protein. This table has about 120,000 distinct CDR3 sequences, roughly 13% appearing once. The sample is drawn from a study of human T cells and chemical hapten exposure. Broader study findings: Following DPC sensitization, TCRs present above 1 in 1000 frequency showed no change.

The chain carries TRBV7-2 and TRBJ1-2; TRBD1 agrees at 7 bases. The sample here was whole blood, taken in connection with sensitization to the hapten diphenylcyclopropenone (DPC). This TCR was sampled from a woman aged 18 to 35 with alopecia areata. Some clones in this sample may be carry-over from other donors' samples. CDR3 bases: TGTGCCAGCAGCCATACGCTAGACAGGGCTGGCTACACCTTC. It specifies CASSHTLDRAGYTF.